The rows below give T cell receptor beta chains drawn from one sample of a study of blood T cell repertoires in COVID-19. Only in-frame clones appear in the TCRdb table, and some are missing; sequencing was by immunoSEQ multiplex PCR. The profile covers tens of thousands of clones, with about 88% appearing a single time and around 12% taken by the ten largest. Sequencing was done on a sample of peripheral blood. The receptors shown here come from a man between 65 and 85 years old with active or convalescent COVID-19. Both conserved end residues are part of each CDR3. A D gene is named only where the DNA matches it firmly. The listing skips clone size in some rows; elsewhere it reads once, few, many or a size class.

J gene | clone size | D gene | V gene | CDR3 protein | CDR3 DNA
TRBJ2-3 | NA | NA | TRBV9 | CASSVGTSPSTDTQYF | TGTGCCAGCAGCGTAGGAACTAGCCCTAGCACAGATACGCAGTATTTT
TRBJ1-1 | NA | TRBD1 | TRBV15 | CATTGARTEAFF | TGTGCCACGACAGGGGCGCGCACTGAAGCTTTCTTT
TRBJ2-5 | NA | NA | TRBV7-3 | CASSLTGVMETQYF | TGTGCCAGCAGCTTAACAGGGGTGATGGAGACCCAGTACTTC
TRBJ2-5 | NA | NA | TRBV7-2 | CASSLGAWALQETQYF | TGTGCCAGCAGCCTGGGTGCGTGGGCTTTACAAGAGACCCAGTACTTC
TRBJ1-2 | NA | NA | TRBV7-9 | CASSLPFGTVGGYGYTF | TGTGCCAGCAGCTTGCCCTTCGGCACTGTGGGAGGTTATGGCTACACCTTC
TRBJ1-6 | NA | NA | TRBV2 | CASSDRRGNSPLHF | TGTGCCAGCAGTGATAGGAGGGGTAATTCACCCCTCCACTTT
TRBJ1-6 | NA | NA | TRBV6-5 | CASWDSNSYNSPLHF | TGTGCCAGCTGGGACTCCAACTCCTATAATTCACCCCTCCACTTT
TRBJ2-5 | NA | TRBD2 | TRBV2 | CASTRTSARETQYF | TGTGCCAGCACCCGGACTAGCGCCCGGGAGACCCAGTACTTC
TRBJ1-5 | NA | TRBD1 | TRBV19 | CASSLSGGSNQPQHF | TGTGCCAGTAGTTTGTCAGGGGGAAGCAATCAGCCCCAGCATTTT
TRBJ1-2 | NA | TRBD1 | TRBV7-8 | CASSLTRTGGNYGYTF | TGTGCCAGCAGCTTAACGAGAACAGGGGGAAACTATGGCTACACCTTC
TRBJ1-4 | NA | TRBD1 | TRBV30 | CAWSKGTENEKLFF | TGTGCCTGGAGTAAAGGGACAGAGAATGAAAAACTGTTTTTT
TRBJ1-6 | few | TRBD1 | TRBV7-8 | CASSGPGTGSSYNSPLHF | TGTGCCAGCAGCGGTCCCGGGACAGGGAGCTCCTATAATTCACCCCTCCACTTT
TRBJ1-1 | NA | NA | TRBV20-1 | CSASEGSMNTEAFF | TGCAGTGCTAGTGAGGGCAGCATGAACACTGAAGCTTTCTTT
TRBJ1-5 | NA | NA | TRBV6-6 | CASSYVDTLYQPQHF | TGTGCCAGCAGTTATGTTGACACCTTATATCAGCCCCAGCATTTT
TRBJ1-2 | few | NA | TRBV11-3 | CASIFGELNYGYTF | TGTGCCAGCATTTTCGGGGAACTTAACTATGGCTACACCTTC
TRBJ1-5 | NA | TRBD1 | TRBV7-2 | CASSQTGGEQPQHF | TGTGCCAGCAGCCAGACAGGGGGTGAACAGCCCCAGCATTTT
TRBJ2-1 | NA | TRBD2 | TRBV19 | CASSILAGSTIGEQFF | TGTGCCAGTAGTATACTAGCGGGGTCCACAATTGGAGAGCAGTTCTTC
TRBJ1-1 | NA | TRBD1 | TRBV7-9 | CASRQQGGGNTEAFF | TGTGCCAGCAGGCAGCAGGGGGGAGGGAACACTGAAGCTTTCTTT
TRBJ2-5 | NA | TRBD1 | TRBV5-1 | CASSYIPGTAETQYF | TGCGCCAGCAGTTACATCCCCGGGACAGCGGAGACCCAGTACTTC
TRBJ2-5 | NA | TRBD1 | TRBV2 | CASSAGTDQETQYF | TGTGCCAGCAGTGCCGGGACAGACCAAGAGACCCAGTACTTC
TRBJ2-2 | NA | NA | TRBV4-2 | CASRRGGVDTGELFF | TGTGCCAGCAGGAGAGGGGGGGTCGACACCGGGGAGCTGTTTTTT
TRBJ1-3 | NA | TRBD1 | TRBV3-1/TRBV3-2 | CASSTSGGGNTIYF | TGTGCCAGCAGTACTTCAGGGGGAGGAAACACCATATATTTT
TRBJ2-3 | NA | NA | TRBV4-3 | CASSQDHRTTFPDTQYF | TGCGCCAGCAGCCAAGATCACCGGACTACATTCCCCGATACGCAGTATTTT
TRBJ1-1 | NA | NA | TRBV5-1 | CASNEGNTEAFF | TGCGCCAGCAACGAGGGGAACACTGAAGCTTTCTTT
TRBJ1-3 | few | NA | TRBV4-1 | CASSPREATGNTIYF | TGCGCCAGCAGCCCCCGCGAGGCAACTGGAAACACCATATATTTT
TRBJ2-3 | NA | NA | TRBV7-2 | CASSPYTDTQYF | TGTGCCAGCAGCCCTTACACAGATACGCAGTATTTT
TRBJ2-2 | NA | TRBD1 | TRBV5-1 | CASTDRGLAGTGELFF | TGCGCCAGCACCGACAGGGGGCTCGCGGGGACCGGGGAGCTGTTTTTT
TRBJ2-3 | NA | TRBD2 | TRBV19 | CASSSRTSGGHSTDTQYF | TGTGCCAGTAGTTCTCGGACTAGCGGGGGACATAGCACAGATACGCAGTATTTT
TRBJ2-7 | once | NA | TRBV6-5 | CASSPQPGAIYEQYF | TGTGCCAGCAGTCCCCAGCCAGGGGCTATCTACGAGCAGTACTTC
TRBJ2-1 | once | TRBD2 | TRBV3-1/TRBV3-2 | CASSLQPSGGNFF | TGTGCCAGCAGCCTTCAGCCTAGCGGGGGCAACTTCTTC
TRBJ2-1 | NA | TRBD2 | TRBV2 | CASSVAGGSYNEQFF | TGTGCCAGCAGTGTAGCGGGGGGCTCCTACAATGAGCAGTTCTTC
TRBJ2-3 | NA | NA | TRBV11-2 | CASSLVRGITDTQYF | TGTGCCAGCAGCTTAGTTAGGGGGATCACAGATACGCAGTATTTT
TRBJ1-1 | NA | NA | TRBV6-2/TRBV6-3 | CASSYLPNTEAFF | TGTGCCAGCAGTTACCTTCCGAACACTGAAGCTTTCTTT
TRBJ1-2 | NA | NA | TRBV21-1 | CASSVVWGRHGYTF | TGTGCCAGCAGCGTGGTTTGGGGGCGTCATGGCTACACCTTC
TRBJ1-3 | NA | TRBD1 | TRBV6-5 | CASTRTGSGNTIYF | TGTGCCAGCACGCGGACAGGGAGTGGAAACACCATATATTTT
TRBJ1-5 | NA | NA | TRBV28 | CASSPGTLTQPQHF | TGTGCCAGCAGTCCGGGGACATTGACCCAGCCCCAGCATTTT
TRBJ1-2 | NA | TRBD1 | TRBV29-1 | CSVEAWQGGGYTF | TGCAGCGTTGAAGCCTGGCAGGGGGGAGGCTACACCTTC
TRBJ1-1 | NA | NA | TRBV28 | CASSFLRNTEAFF | TGTGCCAGCAGTTTCCTAAGGAACACTGAAGCTTTCTTT
TRBJ1-6 | NA | NA | TRBV3-1/TRBV3-2 | CASSQDGVQGNSPLHF | TGTGCCAGCAGCCAAGATGGGGTTCAGGGGAATTCACCCCTCCACTTT